This is a list of T cell receptor beta chains from one sample in a study of T cell responses to AZD1222 COVID-19 vaccine. Method: immunoSEQ multiplex PCR; TCRdb's copy keeps in-frame clones and lacks some. The sample holds about 99,000 clones, around 90% seen once. The source was peripheral blood, collected on day 0 of AZD1222 vaccination. These receptors were obtained from an adult in good health. CDR3s include the opening cysteine and the closing phenylalanine or tryptophan. The order of the fields is CDR3 protein, CDR3 DNA, J gene, clone size, V gene, D gene. The D gene is left open where the match is weak. Clone size is shown for a subset of rows, as once, few, many or a class of expanded clone.

CDR3 protein: CSVEHETSGSAYEQYF; CDR3 DNA: TGCAGCGTTGAACACGAAACTAGCGGGTCAGCCTACGAGCAGTACTTC; J gene: TRBJ2-7; clone size: .; V gene: TRBV29-1; D gene: TRBD2
CDR3 protein: CASSDRRSYNEQFF; CDR3 DNA: TGTGCCAGCTCTGACAGGCGCTCCTACAATGAGCAGTTCTTC; J gene: TRBJ2-1; clone size: .; V gene: TRBV2; D gene: .
CDR3 protein: CASSLKGSSYNEQFF; CDR3 DNA: TGTGCCAGCAGCTTAAAAGGAAGCTCCTACAATGAGCAGTTCTTC; J gene: TRBJ2-1; clone size: .; V gene: TRBV13; D gene: .
CDR3 protein: CASRIRDRGADTQYF; CDR3 DNA: TGTGCCAGCAGGATCCGGGACAGGGGAGCAGATACGCAGTATTTT; J gene: TRBJ2-3; clone size: .; V gene: TRBV6-6; D gene: TRBD1
CDR3 protein: CATRAGGVRTDTQYF; CDR3 DNA: TGTGCCACCCGGGCGGGGGGGGTGCGGACAGATACGCAGTATTTT; J gene: TRBJ2-3; clone size: .; V gene: TRBV24-1; D gene: TRBD2
CDR3 protein: CASSPGTSGNTIYF; CDR3 DNA: TGTGCCAGCAGCCCCGGAACCTCTGGAAACACCATATATTTT; J gene: TRBJ1-3; clone size: .; V gene: TRBV7-9; D gene: .
CDR3 protein: CASSSADVYGYTF; CDR3 DNA: TGTGCCAGCAGTTCTGCAGATGTCTATGGCTACACCTTC; J gene: TRBJ1-2; clone size: .; V gene: TRBV6-2/TRBV6-3; D gene: .
CDR3 protein: CASSEWRTANTEAFF; CDR3 DNA: TGTGCCAGCAGTGAATGGAGGACGGCGAACACTGAAGCTTTCTTT; J gene: TRBJ1-1; clone size: .; V gene: TRBV6-1; D gene: .
CDR3 protein: CASSQRGTGDLGNQPQHF; CDR3 DNA: TGTGCCAGCAGCCAACGCGGGACAGGGGATCTGGGCAATCAGCCCCAGCATTTT; J gene: TRBJ1-5; clone size: .; V gene: TRBV3-1/TRBV3-2; D gene: TRBD1
CDR3 protein: CASSYEGPFGAEAFF; CDR3 DNA: TGTGCCAGCAGTTACGAGGGTCCCTTTGGCGCTGAAGCTTTCTTT; J gene: TRBJ1-1; clone size: .; V gene: TRBV6-5; D gene: .
CDR3 protein: CASGEGNQPQHF; CDR3 DNA: TGTGCCAGCGGGGAGGGCAATCAGCCCCAGCATTTT; J gene: TRBJ1-5; clone size: .; V gene: TRBV12-3/TRBV12-4; D gene: .
CDR3 protein: CASSSQGAEAFF; CDR3 DNA: TGTGCCAGCAGCTCACAGGGGGCTGAAGCTTTCTTT; J gene: TRBJ1-1; clone size: .; V gene: TRBV5-6; D gene: TRBD1
CDR3 protein: CASSLDGVRAFF; CDR3 DNA: TGTGCCAGCAGCTTAGACGGGGTAAGGGCTTTCTTT; J gene: TRBJ1-1; clone size: .; V gene: TRBV7-2; D gene: .
CDR3 protein: CASSLEGFDDQPQHF; CDR3 DNA: TGTGCCAGCAGCTTAGAGGGTTTTGACGATCAGCCCCAGCATTTT; J gene: TRBJ1-5; clone size: .; V gene: TRBV7-2; D gene: .
CDR3 protein: CASSLSLAGGFNEQFF; CDR3 DNA: TGTGCCAGCAGCCTCTCATTAGCGGGAGGGTTCAATGAGCAGTTCTTC; J gene: TRBJ2-1; clone size: .; V gene: TRBV4-2; D gene: TRBD2
CDR3 protein: CASSEGSNQPQHF; CDR3 DNA: TGTGCCAGCAGTGAGGGCAGCAATCAGCCCCAGCATTTT; J gene: TRBJ1-5; clone size: once; V gene: TRBV6-1; D gene: .
CDR3 protein: CASSGLAGGRTDTQYF; CDR3 DNA: TGTGCCAGCAGTGGACTAGCGGGGGGCCGCACAGATACGCAGTATTTT; J gene: TRBJ2-3; clone size: .; V gene: TRBV2; D gene: TRBD2
CDR3 protein: CASSPRTGRSYEQYF; CDR3 DNA: TGTGCCAGCAGCCCCCGGACAGGTCGTTCCTACGAGCAGTACTTC; J gene: TRBJ2-7; clone size: .; V gene: TRBV6-5; D gene: TRBD1
CDR3 protein: CASSRGETGNTIYF; CDR3 DNA: TGCGCCAGCAGCCGCGGGGAAACTGGAAACACCATATATTTT; J gene: TRBJ1-3; clone size: once; V gene: TRBV5-1; D gene: .
CDR3 protein: CASSLAPVVINGYTF; CDR3 DNA: TGTGCCAGCAGCTTAGCCCCAGTTGTAATTAATGGCTACACCTTC; J gene: TRBJ1-2; clone size: .; V gene: TRBV7-9; D gene: .
CDR3 protein: CASSSGNSPLHF; CDR3 DNA: TGTGCCAGCAGTTCCGGGAATTCACCCCTCCACTTT; J gene: TRBJ1-6; clone size: .; V gene: TRBV12-3/TRBV12-4; D gene: .
CDR3 protein: CASSLDRTGGRTGELFF; CDR3 DNA: TGTGCCAGCAGCTTAGACCGGACAGGGGGACGAACCGGGGAGCTGTTTTTT; J gene: TRBJ2-2; clone size: .; V gene: TRBV7-2; D gene: TRBD1
CDR3 protein: CASSPLPGANYGYTF; CDR3 DNA: TGTGCCAGCTCACCATTGCCAGGGGCTAACTATGGCTACACCTTC; J gene: TRBJ1-2; clone size: .; V gene: TRBV18; D gene: .
CDR3 protein: CASSQEGDRGYEQYF; CDR3 DNA: TGTGCCAGCAGCCAAGAAGGGGACAGGGGGTACGAGCAGTACTTC; J gene: TRBJ2-7; clone size: once; V gene: TRBV4-2; D gene: TRBD1
CDR3 protein: CASSSGTAATNEKLFF; CDR3 DNA: TGTGCCAGCAGCTCCGGGACGGCCGCAACTAATGAAAAACTGTTTTTT; J gene: TRBJ1-4; clone size: .; V gene: TRBV7-3; D gene: .
CDR3 protein: CASSLYTDTQYF; CDR3 DNA: TGTGCCAGCAGCTTGTACACAGATACGCAGTATTTT; J gene: TRBJ2-3; clone size: .; V gene: TRBV7-8; D gene: .
CDR3 protein: CASSSPGTIYF; CDR3 DNA: TGTGCCAGCAGTTCACCGGGCACCATATATTTT; J gene: TRBJ1-3; clone size: once; V gene: TRBV7-2; D gene: .
CDR3 protein: CASSGGPTTRASPLHF; CDR3 DNA: TGTGCCAGCAGTGGAGGCCCGACAACCAGGGCCTCACCCCTCCACTTT; J gene: TRBJ1-6; clone size: .; V gene: TRBV6-1; D gene: .
CDR3 protein: CASSSTGAIEAFF; CDR3 DNA: TGTGCCAGCAGCTCTACAGGGGCTATTGAAGCTTTCTTT; J gene: TRBJ1-1; clone size: .; V gene: TRBV7-2; D gene: TRBD1
CDR3 protein: CASSPGQGYQPQHF; CDR3 DNA: TGTGCCAGCAGCCCGGGACAGGGCTATCAGCCCCAGCATTTT; J gene: TRBJ1-5; clone size: .; V gene: TRBV2; D gene: TRBD1
CDR3 protein: CASSYGFGQGAYEQYF; CDR3 DNA: TGTGCCAGCAGTTACGGATTCGGACAGGGGGCCTACGAGCAGTACTTC; J gene: TRBJ2-7; clone size: .; V gene: TRBV6-2/TRBV6-3; D gene: TRBD1
CDR3 protein: CASSVQGGYGYTF; CDR3 DNA: TGTGCCAGCAGTGTACAGGGTGGCTATGGCTACACCTTC; J gene: TRBJ1-2; clone size: few; V gene: TRBV25-1; D gene: .
CDR3 protein: CASSQRNGGGMYEQFF; CDR3 DNA: TGTGCCAGCAGCCAACGGAACGGGGGGGGCATGTATGAGCAGTTCTTC; J gene: TRBJ2-1; clone size: once; V gene: TRBV7-8; D gene: TRBD2
CDR3 protein: CATSRPDWNTEAFF; CDR3 DNA: TGTGCCACCAGCAGACCGGACTGGAACACTGAAGCTTTCTTT; J gene: TRBJ1-1; clone size: .; V gene: TRBV15; D gene: .
CDR3 protein: CASRGTRDIQYF; CDR3 DNA: TGTGCCAGCAGGGGGACCCGGGACATTCAGTACTTC; J gene: TRBJ2-4; clone size: .; V gene: TRBV2; D gene: .
CDR3 protein: CASSPGTVNEQYF; CDR3 DNA: TGCGCCAGCAGCCCGGGGACAGTGAACGAGCAGTACTTC; J gene: TRBJ2-7; clone size: .; V gene: TRBV5-1; D gene: TRBD1
CDR3 protein: CASRMSGASTDTQYF; CDR3 DNA: TGCGCCAGCAGGATGAGCGGGGCTAGCACAGATACGCAGTATTTT; J gene: TRBJ2-3; clone size: .; V gene: TRBV4-3; D gene: TRBD2
CDR3 protein: CASSLGQGGRGYTF; CDR3 DNA: TGTGCCAGCAGTTTGGGGCAGGGAGGTAGGGGCTACACCTTC; J gene: TRBJ1-2; clone size: .; V gene: TRBV27; D gene: .
CDR3 protein: CASRFSVWVGHGYTF; CDR3 DNA: TGTGCAAGTCGCTTCTCGGTCTGGGTGGGGCATGGCTACACCTTC; J gene: TRBJ1-2; clone size: .; V gene: TRBV12-2; D gene: .
CDR3 protein: CASSVQGPDQPQHF; CDR3 DNA: TGTGCCAGCAGCGTACAGGGTCCGGATCAGCCCCAGCATTTT; J gene: TRBJ1-5; clone size: .; V gene: TRBV7-8; D gene: .
CDR3 protein: CSVDNIALPSGNTIYF; CDR3 DNA: TGCAGCGTTGACAACATCGCTTTACCCTCTGGAAACACCATATATTTT; J gene: TRBJ1-3; clone size: .; V gene: TRBV29-1; D gene: .
CDR3 protein: CASIGKIGEKLFF; CDR3 DNA: TGTGCCAGTATCGGCAAAATTGGCGAAAAACTGTTTTTT; J gene: TRBJ1-4; clone size: .; V gene: TRBV19; D gene: .
CDR3 protein: CASSGGPVGQPQHF; CDR3 DNA: TGTGCCAGCAGCGGGGGACCGGTGGGTCAGCCCCAGCATTTT; J gene: TRBJ1-5; clone size: .; V gene: TRBV9; D gene: .
CDR3 protein: CASSRGRQADNSPLHF; CDR3 DNA: TGTGCCAGCTCAAGAGGCCGACAGGCAGATAATTCACCCCTCCACTTT; J gene: TRBJ1-6; clone size: .; V gene: TRBV18; D gene: .
CDR3 protein: CASRASGSSNQPQHF; CDR3 DNA: TGTGCCAGCAGAGCATCCGGGTCTTCCAATCAGCCCCAGCATTTT; J gene: TRBJ1-5; clone size: .; V gene: TRBV6-5; D gene: .
CDR3 protein: CASSVTGLHYGYTF; CDR3 DNA: TGTGCCAGCAGCGTGACCGGGTTACACTATGGCTACACCTTC; J gene: TRBJ1-2; clone size: .; V gene: TRBV7-2; D gene: .